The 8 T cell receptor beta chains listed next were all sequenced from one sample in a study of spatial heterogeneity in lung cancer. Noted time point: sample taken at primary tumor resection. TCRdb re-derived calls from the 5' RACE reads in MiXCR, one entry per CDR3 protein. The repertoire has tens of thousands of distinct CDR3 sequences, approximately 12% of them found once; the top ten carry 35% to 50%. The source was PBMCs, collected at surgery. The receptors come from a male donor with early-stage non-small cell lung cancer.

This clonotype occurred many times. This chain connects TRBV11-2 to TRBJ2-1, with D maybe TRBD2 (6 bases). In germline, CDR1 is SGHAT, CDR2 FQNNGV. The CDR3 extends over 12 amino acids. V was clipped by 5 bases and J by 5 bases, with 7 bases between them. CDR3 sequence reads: CASSTSNNEQFF. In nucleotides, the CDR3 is TGTGCCAGCAGCACTAGCAACAATGAGCAGTTCTTC. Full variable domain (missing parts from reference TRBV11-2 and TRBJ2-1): EAGVAQSPRYKIIEKRQSVAFWCNPISGHATLYWYQQILGQGPKLLIQFQNNGVVDDSQLPKDRFSAERLKGVDSTLKIQPAKLEDSAVYLCASSTSNNEQFFGPGTRLTVL.

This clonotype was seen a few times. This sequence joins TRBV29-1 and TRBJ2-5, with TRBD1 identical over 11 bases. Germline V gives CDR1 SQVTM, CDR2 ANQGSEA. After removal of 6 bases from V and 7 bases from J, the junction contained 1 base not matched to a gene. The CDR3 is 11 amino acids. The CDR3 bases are TGCAGCGTGGGGACAGGGGGGACCCAGTACTTC. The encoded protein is CSVGTGGTQYF.

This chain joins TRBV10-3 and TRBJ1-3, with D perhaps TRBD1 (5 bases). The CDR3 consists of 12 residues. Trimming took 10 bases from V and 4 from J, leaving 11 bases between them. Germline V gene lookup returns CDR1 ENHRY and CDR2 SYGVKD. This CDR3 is CATAGDGNTIYF. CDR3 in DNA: TGTGCCACGGCGGGGGACGGAAACACCATATATTTT.

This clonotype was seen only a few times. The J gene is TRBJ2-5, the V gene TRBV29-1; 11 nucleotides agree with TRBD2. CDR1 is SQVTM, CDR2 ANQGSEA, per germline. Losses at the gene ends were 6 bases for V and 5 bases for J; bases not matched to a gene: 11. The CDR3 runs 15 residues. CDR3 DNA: TGCAGCGTCCTCGGGACTAGCGGATTAATGGAGACCCAGTACTTC. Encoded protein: CSVLGTSGLMETQYF.

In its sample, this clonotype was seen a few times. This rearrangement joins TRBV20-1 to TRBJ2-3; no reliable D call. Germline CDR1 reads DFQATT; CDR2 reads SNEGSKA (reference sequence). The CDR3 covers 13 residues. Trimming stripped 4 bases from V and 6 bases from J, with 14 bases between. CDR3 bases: TGCAGTGCTAAGAACCTTCTCGGGGATACGCAGTATTTT. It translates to CSAKNLLGDTQYF.

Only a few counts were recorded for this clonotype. CDR3: CASSLGKRGEHQPQHF. The CDR3 nucleotides are TGTGCCAGCAGTTTGGGGAAAAGGGGAGAACACCAGCCCCAGCATTTT. The J gene is TRBJ1-5, the V gene TRBV28; D is perhaps TRBD1 (5 bases). Trimming stripped 3 bases from V and 7 bases from J, with 19 bases between. The CDR3 has 16 amino acids. Germline V gives CDR1 MDHEN, CDR2 SYDVKM.

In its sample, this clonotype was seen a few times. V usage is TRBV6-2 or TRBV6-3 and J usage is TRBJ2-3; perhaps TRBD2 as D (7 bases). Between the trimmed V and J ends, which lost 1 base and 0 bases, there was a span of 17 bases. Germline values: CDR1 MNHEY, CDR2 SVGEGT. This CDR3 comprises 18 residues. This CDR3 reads CASSYWRRAGASTDTQYF. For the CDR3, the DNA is TGTGCCAGCAGTTACTGGCGAAGGGCGGGGGCTAGCACAGATACGCAGTATTTT.

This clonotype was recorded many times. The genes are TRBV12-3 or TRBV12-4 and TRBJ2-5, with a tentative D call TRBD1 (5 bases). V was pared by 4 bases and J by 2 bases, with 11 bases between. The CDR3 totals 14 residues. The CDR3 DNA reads TGTGCCAGCAGTTACGGACATATACAAGAGACCCAGTACTTC. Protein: CASSYGHIQETQYF.